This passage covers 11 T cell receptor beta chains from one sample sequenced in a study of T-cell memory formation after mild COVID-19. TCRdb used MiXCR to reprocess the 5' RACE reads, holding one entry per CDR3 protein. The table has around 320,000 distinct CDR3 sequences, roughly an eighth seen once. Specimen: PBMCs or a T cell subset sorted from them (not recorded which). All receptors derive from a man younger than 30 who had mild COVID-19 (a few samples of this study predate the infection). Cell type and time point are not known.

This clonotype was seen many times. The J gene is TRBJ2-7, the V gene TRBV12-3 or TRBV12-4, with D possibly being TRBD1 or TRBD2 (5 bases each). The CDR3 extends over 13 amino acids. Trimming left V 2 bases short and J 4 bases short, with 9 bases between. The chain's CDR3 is CASSLFGGYEQYF. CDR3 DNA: TGTGCCAGCAGTTTATTTGGGGGTTACGAGCAGTACTTC.

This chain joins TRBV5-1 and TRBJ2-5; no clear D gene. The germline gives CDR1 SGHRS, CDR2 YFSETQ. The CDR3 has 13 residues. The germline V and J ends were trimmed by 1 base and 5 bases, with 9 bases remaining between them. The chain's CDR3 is CASSLPTSETQYF. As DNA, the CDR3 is TGCGCCAGCAGCTTGCCCACCTCGGAGACCCAGTACTTC.

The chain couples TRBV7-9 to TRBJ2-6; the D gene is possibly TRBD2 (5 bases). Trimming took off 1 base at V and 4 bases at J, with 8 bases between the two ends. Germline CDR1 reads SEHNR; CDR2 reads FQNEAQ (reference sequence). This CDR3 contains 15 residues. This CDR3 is CASSLGSGGANVLTF. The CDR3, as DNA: TGTGCCAGCAGCTTAGGGAGCGGAGGGGCCAACGTCCTGACTTTC. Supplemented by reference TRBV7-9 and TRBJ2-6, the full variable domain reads DTGVSQNPRHKITKRGQNVTFRCDPISEHNRLYWYRQTLGQGPEFLTYFQNEAQLEKSRLLSDRFSAERPKGSFSTLEIQRTEQGDSAMYLCASSLGSGGANVLTFGAGSRLTVL.

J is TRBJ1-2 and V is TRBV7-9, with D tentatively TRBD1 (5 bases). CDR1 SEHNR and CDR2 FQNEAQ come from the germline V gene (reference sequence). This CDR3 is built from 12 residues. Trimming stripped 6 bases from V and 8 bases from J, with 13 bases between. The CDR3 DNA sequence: TGTGCCAGCAGAGGAGAACGGGGCGGCTACACCTTC. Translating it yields CASRGERGGYTF.

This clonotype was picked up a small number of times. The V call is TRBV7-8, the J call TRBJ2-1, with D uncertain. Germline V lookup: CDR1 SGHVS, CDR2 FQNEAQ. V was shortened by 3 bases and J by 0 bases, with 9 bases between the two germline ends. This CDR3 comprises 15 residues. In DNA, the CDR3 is TGTGCCAGCAGCTTTAATTCAGCCTCCTACAATGAGCAGTTCTTC. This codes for CASSFNSASYNEQFF.

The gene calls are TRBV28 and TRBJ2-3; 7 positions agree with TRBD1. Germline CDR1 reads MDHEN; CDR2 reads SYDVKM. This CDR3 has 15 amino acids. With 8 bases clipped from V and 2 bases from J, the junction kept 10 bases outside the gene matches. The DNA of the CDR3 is TGTGCCAGCGGACCCGACAGGGCCCACACAGATACGCAGTATTTT. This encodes CASGPDRAHTDTQYF.

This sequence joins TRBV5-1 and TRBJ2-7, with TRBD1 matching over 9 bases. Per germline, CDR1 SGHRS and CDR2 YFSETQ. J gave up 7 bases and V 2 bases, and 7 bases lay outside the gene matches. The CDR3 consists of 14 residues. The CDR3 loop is CASSFGTGTLEQYF. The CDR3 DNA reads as TGCGCCAGCAGCTTCGGGACAGGGACACTTGAGCAGTACTTC.

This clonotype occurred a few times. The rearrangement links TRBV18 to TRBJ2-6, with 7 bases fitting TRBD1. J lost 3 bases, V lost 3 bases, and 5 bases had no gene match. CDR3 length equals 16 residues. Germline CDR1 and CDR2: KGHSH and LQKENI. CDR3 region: CASSPQTGRGANVLTF. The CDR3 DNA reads TGTGCCAGCTCACCCCAGACAGGGCGTGGGGCCAACGTCCTGACTTTC.

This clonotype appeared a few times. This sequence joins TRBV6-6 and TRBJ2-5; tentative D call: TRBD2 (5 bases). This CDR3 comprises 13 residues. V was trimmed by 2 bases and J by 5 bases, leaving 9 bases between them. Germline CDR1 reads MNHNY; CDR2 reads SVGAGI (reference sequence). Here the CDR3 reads CASSYRGLETQYF. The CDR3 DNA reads TGTGCCAGCAGTTACCGAGGACTCGAGACCCAGTACTTC.

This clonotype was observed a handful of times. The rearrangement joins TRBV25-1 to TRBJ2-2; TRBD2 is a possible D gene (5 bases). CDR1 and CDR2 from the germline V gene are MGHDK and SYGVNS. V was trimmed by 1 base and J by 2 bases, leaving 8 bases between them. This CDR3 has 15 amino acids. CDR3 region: CASSESGINTGELFF. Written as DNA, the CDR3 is TGTGCCAGCAGTGAATCCGGGATAAACACCGGGGAGCTGTTTTTT.

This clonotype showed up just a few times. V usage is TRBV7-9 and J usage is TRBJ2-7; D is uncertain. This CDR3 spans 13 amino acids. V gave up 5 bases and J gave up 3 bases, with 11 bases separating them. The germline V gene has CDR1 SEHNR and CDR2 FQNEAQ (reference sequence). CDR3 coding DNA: TGTGCCAGCAGCGCCAGACAAGTCTACGAGCAGTACTTC. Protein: CASSARQVYEQYF.